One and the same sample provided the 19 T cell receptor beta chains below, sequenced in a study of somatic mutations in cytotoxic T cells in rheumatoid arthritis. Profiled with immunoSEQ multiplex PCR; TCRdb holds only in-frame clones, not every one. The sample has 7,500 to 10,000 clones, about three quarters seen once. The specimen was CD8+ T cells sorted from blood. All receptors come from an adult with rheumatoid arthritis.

The CDR3 is CASSTAKGTQYF. CDR3 nucleotide sequence: TGTGCCAGCAGCACGGCCAAGGGGACCCAGTACTTC. The chain employs TRBV7-9 and TRBJ2-5; no definite D call. The V end lost 5 bases, the J end lost 7 bases, and 11 bases lay between the germline ends. Germline loops: CDR1 SEHNR, CDR2 FQNEAQ (reference sequence). This CDR3 region has 12 residues.

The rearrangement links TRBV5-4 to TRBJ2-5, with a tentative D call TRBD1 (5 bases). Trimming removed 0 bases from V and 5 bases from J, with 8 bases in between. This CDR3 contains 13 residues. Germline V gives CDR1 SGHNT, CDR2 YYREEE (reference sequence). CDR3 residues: CASSLVAGETQYF. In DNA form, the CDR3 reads TGTGCCAGCAGCTTGGTCGCAGGGGAGACCCAGTACTTC.

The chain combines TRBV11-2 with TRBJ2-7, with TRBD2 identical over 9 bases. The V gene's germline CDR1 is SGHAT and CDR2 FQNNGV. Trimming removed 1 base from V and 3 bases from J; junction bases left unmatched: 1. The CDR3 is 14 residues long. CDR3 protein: CASSLGGRDYEQYF. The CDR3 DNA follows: TGTGCCAGCAGCTTAGGCGGGAGGGACTACGAGCAGTACTTC.

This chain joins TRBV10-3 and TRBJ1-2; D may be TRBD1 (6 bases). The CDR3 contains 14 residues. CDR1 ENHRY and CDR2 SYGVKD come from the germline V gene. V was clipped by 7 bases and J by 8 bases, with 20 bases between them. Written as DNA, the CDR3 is TGTGCCATCATCTCGCCGGGGGCAGAGGGAGGCTACACCTTC. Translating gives CAIISPGAEGGYTF.

The CDR3 reads CASSLPGTGREKLFF. CDR3 sequence (DNA): TGTGCCAGCAGCTTACCCGGGACAGGGAGGGAAAAACTGTTTTTT. The chain combines TRBV7-9 with TRBJ1-4, with 9 bases matching TRBD1. The CDR3 has 15 amino acids. Germline V gene data show CDR1 as SEHNR and CDR2 as FQNEAQ (reference sequence). Unmatched junction bases numbered 6, after V lost 2 bases and J lost 8 bases.

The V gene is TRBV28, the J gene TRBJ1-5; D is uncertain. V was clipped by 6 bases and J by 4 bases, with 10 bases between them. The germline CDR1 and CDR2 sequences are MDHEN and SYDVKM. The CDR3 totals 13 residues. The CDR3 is CASSLPGNQPQHF. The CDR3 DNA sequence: TGTGCCAGCAGCTTACCGGGGAATCAGCCCCAGCATTTT.

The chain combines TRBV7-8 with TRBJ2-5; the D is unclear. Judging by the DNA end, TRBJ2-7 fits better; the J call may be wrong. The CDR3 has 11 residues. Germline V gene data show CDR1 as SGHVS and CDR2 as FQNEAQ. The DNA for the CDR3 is TGTGCCAGCAGCTTTAGCCACGAGCAGTACTTC. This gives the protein CASSFSHEQYF.

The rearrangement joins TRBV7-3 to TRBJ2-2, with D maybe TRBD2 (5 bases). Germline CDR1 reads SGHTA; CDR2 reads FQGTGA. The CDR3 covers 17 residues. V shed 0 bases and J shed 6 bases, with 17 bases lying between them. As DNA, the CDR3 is TGTGCCAGCAGCTTAACGATCGGACCGGGAACAGCCGGGGAGCTGTTTTTT. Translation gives CASSLTIGPGTAGELFF.

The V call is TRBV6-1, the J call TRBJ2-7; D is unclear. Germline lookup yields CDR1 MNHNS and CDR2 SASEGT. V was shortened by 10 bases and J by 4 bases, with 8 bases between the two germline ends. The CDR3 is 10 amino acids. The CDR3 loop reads CATVRYEQYF. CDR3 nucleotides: TGTGCCACCGTACGGTACGAGCAGTACTTC.

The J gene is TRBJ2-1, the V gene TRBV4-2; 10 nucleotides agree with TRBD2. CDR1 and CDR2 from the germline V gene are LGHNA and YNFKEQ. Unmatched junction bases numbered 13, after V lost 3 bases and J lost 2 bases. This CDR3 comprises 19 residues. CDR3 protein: CASSQEPRPSGGPYNEQFF. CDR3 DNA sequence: TGTGCCAGCAGCCAGGAACCCAGGCCTAGCGGGGGCCCCTACAATGAGCAGTTCTTC.

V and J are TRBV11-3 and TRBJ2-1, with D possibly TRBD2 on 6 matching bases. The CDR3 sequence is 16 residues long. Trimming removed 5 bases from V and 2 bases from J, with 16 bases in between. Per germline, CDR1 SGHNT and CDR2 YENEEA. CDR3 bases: TGTGCCAGCAGCCCCCTGGGGGGAGTGCCCTACAATGAGCAGTTCTTC. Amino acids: CASSPLGGVPYNEQFF.

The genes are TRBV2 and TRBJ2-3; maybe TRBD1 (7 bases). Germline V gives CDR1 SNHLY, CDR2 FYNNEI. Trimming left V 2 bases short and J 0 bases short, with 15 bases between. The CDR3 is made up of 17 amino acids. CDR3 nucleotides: TGTGCCAGCAGTGAAAATCAACAGGGGACTAGCACAGATACGCAGTATTTT. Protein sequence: CASSENQQGTSTDTQYF.

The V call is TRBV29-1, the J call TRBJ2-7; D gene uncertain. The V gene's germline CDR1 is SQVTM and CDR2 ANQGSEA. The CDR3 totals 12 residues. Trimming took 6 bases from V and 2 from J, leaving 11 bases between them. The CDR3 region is CSVTRAPYEQYF. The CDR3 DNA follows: TGCAGCGTCACCCGGGCCCCCTACGAGCAGTACTTC.

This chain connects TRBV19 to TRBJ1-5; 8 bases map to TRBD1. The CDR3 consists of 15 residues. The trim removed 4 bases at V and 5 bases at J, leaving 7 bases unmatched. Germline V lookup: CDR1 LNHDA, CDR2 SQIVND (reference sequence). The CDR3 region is CASSTDRVGDQPQHF. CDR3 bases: TGTGCCAGTAGTACGGACAGGGTAGGGGATCAGCCCCAGCATTTT. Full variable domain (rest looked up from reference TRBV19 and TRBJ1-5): DGGITQSPKYLFRKEGQNVTLSCEQNLNHDAMYWYRQDPGQGLRLIYYSQIVNDFQKGDIAEGYSVSREKKESFPLTVTSAQKNPTAFYLCASSTDRVGDQPQHFGDGTRLSIL.

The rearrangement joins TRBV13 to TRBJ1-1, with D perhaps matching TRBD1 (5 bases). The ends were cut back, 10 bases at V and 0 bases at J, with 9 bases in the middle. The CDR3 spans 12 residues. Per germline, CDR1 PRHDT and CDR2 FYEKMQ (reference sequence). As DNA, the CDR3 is TGTGCCACGCTCAGGGTGAACACTGAAGCTTTCTTT. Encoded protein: CATLRVNTEAFF.

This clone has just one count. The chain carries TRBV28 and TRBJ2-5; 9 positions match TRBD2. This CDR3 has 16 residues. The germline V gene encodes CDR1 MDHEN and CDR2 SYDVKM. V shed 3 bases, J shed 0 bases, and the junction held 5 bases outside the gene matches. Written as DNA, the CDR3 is TGTGCCAGCAGTTTGGGGAGCGGGGGGAACCAAGAGACCCAGTACTTC. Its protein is CASSLGSGGNQETQYF. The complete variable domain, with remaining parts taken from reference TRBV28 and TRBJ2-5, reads DVKVTQSSRYLVKRTGEKVFLECVQDMDHENMFWYRQDPGLGLRLIYFSYDVKMKEKGDIPEGYSVSREKKERFSLILESASTNQTSMYLCASSLGSGGNQETQYFGPGTRLLVL.

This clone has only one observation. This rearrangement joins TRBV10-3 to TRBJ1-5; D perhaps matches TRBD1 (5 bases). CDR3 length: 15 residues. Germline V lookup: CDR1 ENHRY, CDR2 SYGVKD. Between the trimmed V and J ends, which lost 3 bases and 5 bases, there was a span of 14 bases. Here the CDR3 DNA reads TGTGCCATCAGTGAAGGGGCCTTTTCGCATCAGCCCCAGCATTTT. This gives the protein CAISEGAFSHQPQHF.

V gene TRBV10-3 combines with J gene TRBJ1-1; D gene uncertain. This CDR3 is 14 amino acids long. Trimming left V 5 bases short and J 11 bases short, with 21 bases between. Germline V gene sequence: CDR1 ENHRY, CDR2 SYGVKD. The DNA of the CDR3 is TGTGCCATCAGTTCCAAGGAAGACCCCAGGCGGGCTTTCTTT. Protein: CAISSKEDPRRAFF.

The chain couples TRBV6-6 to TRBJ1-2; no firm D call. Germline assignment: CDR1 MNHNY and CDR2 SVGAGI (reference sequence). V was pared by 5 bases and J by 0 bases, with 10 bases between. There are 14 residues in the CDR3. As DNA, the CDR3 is TGTGCCAGCAGTCCAAGCCCCCCTAACTATGGCTACACCTTC. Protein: CASSPSPPNYGYTF.